A single sample gave rise to the 24 T cell receptor beta chains below, sequenced in a study of T cell responses to AZD1222 COVID-19 vaccine (dated by TCRdb to about 2021). The time point tag for this specimen amounts to: baseline before first vaccination. The library relied on the immunoSEQ multiplex PCR assay. The source is immuneACCESS, and TCRdb retained only in-frame sequences with V and J called. Part of the clones is not carried over; for the studies checked, unresolved V genes explain less than half of this, and the remainder is unexplained. Present in this sample are 150,000 to 200,000 clones, 70% to 90% of which were seen just once. The top ten constitute around 5.8% of the sample. The sample in question was peripheral blood, obtained on day 0 of AZD1222 vaccination. These TCRs come from an adult in good health.

V is TRBV5-4 and J is TRBJ1-5, with a weak D call TRBD1 (6 bases). The germline V gene has CDR1 SGHNT and CDR2 YYREEE (reference sequence). This CDR3 contains 15 residues. V shed 3 bases and J shed 1 base, with 11 bases lying between them. This CDR3 is CASSSQGLSNQPQHF. The CDR3 bases are TGTGCCAGCAGCTCACAGGGTTTGAGCAATCAGCCCCAGCATTTT.

The genes are TRBV7-2 and TRBJ2-7, with 9 nucleotides matching TRBD2. Germline V CDR1 and CDR2: SGHTA, FQGNSA. Trimming removed 1 base from V and 6 bases from J; junction bases left unmatched: 7. The CDR3 is 15 amino acids. Here the CDR3 reads CASSLDRGRAAEQYF. As DNA, the CDR3 is TGTGCCAGCAGCTTAGATCGCGGGAGGGCCGCCGAGCAGTACTTC.

This sequence joins TRBV6-5 and TRBJ1-6, with D possibly matching TRBD1 (6 bases). Trimming pared 5 bases from V and 11 bases from J, leaving 19 bases between. This CDR3 spans 15 amino acids. Germline V gives CDR1 MNHEY, CDR2 SVGAGI. CDR3 sequence (DNA): TGTGCCAGCAGTCGTAGAACTTTACAGGGTACACCCCTCCACTTT. This gives the protein CASSRRTLQGTPLHF.

The CDR3 loop is CASSQLQGRSEKLFF. As DNA, the CDR3 is TGTGCCAGCAGCCAACTACAGGGGAGGAGTGAAAAACTGTTTTTT. V gene TRBV4-2 combines with J gene TRBJ1-4; 7 nucleotides line up with TRBD1. The V gene end was trimmed by 2 bases and the J gene end by 7 bases; junction bases not matched to a gene: 7. The CDR3 spans 15 residues. Germline V gives CDR1 LGHNA, CDR2 YNFKEQ.

This rearrangement joins TRBV27 to TRBJ2-1, with D uncertain. CDR3 length: 12 amino acids. Germline assignment: CDR1 MNHEY and CDR2 SMNVEV (reference sequence). V lost 5 bases and J 8 bases, leaving 10 bases between the germline ends. The CDR3 loop reads CASSVARDEQFF. For the CDR3, the DNA is TGTGCCAGCAGTGTAGCTCGCGATGAGCAGTTCTTC.

This rearrangement joins TRBV19 to TRBJ2-7; 12 positions match TRBD2. Germline V lookup: CDR1 LNHDA, CDR2 SQIVND (reference sequence). Trimming took 0 bases from V and 5 from J; bases not matched to a gene: 8. This CDR3 is 17 amino acids long. CDR3 residues: CASSIDLGLAGNNEQYF. In nucleotides, the CDR3 is TGTGCCAGTAGTATAGATTTAGGACTAGCGGGGAACAACGAGCAGTACTTC.

The genes are TRBV5-6 and TRBJ2-3; 8 nucleotides align to TRBD2. This CDR3 comprises 17 residues. J gave up 5 bases and V 3 bases, and 14 bases lay outside the gene matches. Looked up from germline, CDR1 is SGHDT and CDR2 is YYEEEE. CDR3 sequence: CASSSLKRAGARDTQYF. CDR3 sequence (DNA): TGTGCCAGCAGCTCCCTTAAACGAGCGGGAGCTAGAGATACGCAGTATTTT.

This sequence joins TRBV12-3 or TRBV12-4 and TRBJ2-7, with a possible D match to TRBD2 (5 bases). Trimming took off 2 bases at V and 3 bases at J, with 8 bases between the two ends. CDR3 length: 13 residues. The CDR3 protein is CASSLMAGYEQYF. In DNA, the CDR3 is TGTGCCAGCAGTTTAATGGCGGGCTACGAGCAGTACTTC.

V usage is TRBV2 and J usage is TRBJ1-6; D is uncertain. V shed 8 bases and J shed 7 bases, with 12 bases lying between them. The CDR3 runs to 13 residues. Germline V CDR1 and CDR2: SNHLY, FYNNEI. DNA of the CDR3: TGTGCCAGCCCCAAGTCCCGGAATTCACCCCTCCACTTT. Translating gives CASPKSRNSPLHF.

The chain combines TRBV28 with TRBJ2-6, with 8 bases identical to TRBD2. After removal of 7 bases from V and 2 bases from J, the junction contained 4 bases not matched to a gene. The germline V gene has CDR1 MDHEN and CDR2 SYDVKM. The CDR3 covers 15 residues. The CDR3 is CASTIGGAGANVLTF. CDR3 bases: TGTGCCAGCACCATCGGGGGGGCTGGGGCCAACGTCCTGACTTTC.

This chain joins TRBV5-1 and TRBJ1-2; D is possibly TRBD1 (5 bases). The CDR3 is 16 amino acids. Looked up from germline, CDR1 is SGHRS and CDR2 is YFSETQ. The V end lost 0 bases, the J end lost 4 bases, and 16 bases lay between the germline ends. CDR3 sequence (DNA): TGCGCCAGCAGCTTGGGGACGGGACTACAGACCTATGGCTACACCTTC. The encoded protein is CASSLGTGLQTYGYTF.

This rearrangement joins TRBV28 to TRBJ1-4, with 9 nucleotides matching TRBD1. The ends lost 2 bases at V and 11 bases at J; junction bases unmatched: 6. CDR1 is MDHEN, CDR2 SYDVKM, per germline. The CDR3 loop spans 14 amino acids. In DNA, the CDR3 is TGTGCCAGCAGTTTACCGCGGACAGGGGTCAAACTGTTTTTT. Residues: CASSLPRTGVKLFF.

V and J are TRBV3-1 (or the pseudogene TRBV3-2) and TRBJ1-3; D unclear. Germline loops: CDR1 LGHDT, CDR2 YNNKEL (reference sequence). The CDR3 contains 12 residues. Trimming cost V 5 bases and J 0 bases, with 2 bases left between them. DNA for the CDR3: TGTGCCAGCAGCTTCTCTGGAAACACCATATATTTT. Protein: CASSFSGNTIYF.

V gene TRBV15 combines with J gene TRBJ2-3, with D unclear. V lost 6 bases to trimming and J lost 0 bases, with 7 bases between them. Per germline, CDR1 LNHNV and CDR2 YYDKDF (reference sequence). The CDR3 runs 13 residues. This chain's CDR3 is CATSRKSTDTQYF. DNA for the CDR3: TGTGCCACCAGTCGGAAAAGCACAGATACGCAGTATTTT.

The rearrangement uses TRBV30 and TRBJ2-2; D perhaps matches TRBD1 (6 bases). This CDR3 has 15 amino acids. Germline CDR1 reads GTSNPN; CDR2 reads SVGIG (reference sequence). V was cut by 1 base and J by 6 bases, with 15 bases left in between. The DNA of the CDR3 is TGTGCCTGGAGTGACAGGGCTCGGTGGGCCGGGGAGCTGTTTTTT. This sequence encodes CAWSDRARWAGELFF.

The rearrangement uses TRBV5-4 and TRBJ2-1; weak D call: TRBD2 (7 bases). Trimming took 2 bases from V and 7 from J, leaving 25 bases between them. This CDR3 has 18 amino acids. In germline, CDR1 is SGHNT, CDR2 YYREEE (reference sequence). In DNA, the CDR3 is TGTGCCAGCAGCTTCGACCCAGAGGGGGGGCCAGTGGGGAATGAGCAGTTCTTC. This gives the protein CASSFDPEGGPVGNEQFF.

The chain has TRBV7-9 and TRBJ1-4, with a tentative D call TRBD1 (5 bases). Germline values: CDR1 SEHNR, CDR2 FQNEAQ (reference sequence). Trimming removed 5 bases at V and 8 bases at J, with 9 bases between. The CDR3 is 12 residues long. CDR3 residues: CASSPGGEKLFF. The CDR3 region has the DNA TGTGCCAGCAGCCCTGGGGGAGAAAAACTGTTTTTT.

Comment on this clone: Other DNA sequences in the same sample also yield this CDR3. This chain joins TRBV5-1 and TRBJ2-1; 11 positions agree with TRBD2. There are 15 residues in the CDR3. From germline, CDR1 is SGHRS and CDR2 YFSETQ. With 1 base clipped from V and 3 bases from J, the junction kept 0 bases outside the gene matches. The CDR3 DNA follows: TGCGCCAGCAGCTTGCTAGCGGGGGGCTACAATGAGCAGTTCTTC. It translates to CASSLLAGGYNEQFF. Drawing the rest from reference TRBV5-1 and TRBJ2-1, the complete variable domain is KAGVTQTPRYLIKTRGQQVTLSCSPISGHRSVSWYQQTPGQGLQFLFEYFSETQRNKGNFPGRFSGRQFSNSRSEMNVSTLELGDSALYLCASSLLAGGYNEQFFGPGTRLTVL.

The rearrangement joins TRBV5-1 to TRBJ1-3, with D unresolved. The CDR3 extends over 15 amino acids. Germline CDR1 SGHRS, CDR2 YFSETQ. V dropped 4 bases and J dropped 0 bases, with 11 bases sitting between them. CDR3 sequence: CASSPWASSGNTIYF. The CDR3 coding sequence is TGCGCCAGCAGCCCGTGGGCCAGCTCTGGAAACACCATATATTTT.

This clone occurred a few times. The genes are TRBV7-9 and TRBJ1-2; D is perhaps TRBD1 (5 bases). Trimming stripped 2 bases from V and 7 bases from J, with 17 bases between. CDR3 length equals 15 residues. Germline-derived CDR1 and CDR2 are SEHNR and FQNEAQ (reference sequence). Written as DNA, the CDR3 is TGTGCCAGCAGCTTACTCACGGGGGGATTGGGTGGCTACACCTTC. Translating gives CASSLLTGGLGGYTF.

This chain uses TRBV7-8 with TRBJ1-1; perhaps TRBD1 as D (6 bases). CDR1 and CDR2 (germline): SGHVS, FQNEAQ. This CDR3 has 17 amino acids. Trimming pared 2 bases from V and 1 base from J, leaving 17 bases between. This CDR3 reads CASSLQNQGTRNTEAFF. The CDR3 DNA is TGTGCCAGCAGCTTACAAAATCAGGGGACCAGGAACACTGAAGCTTTCTTT. Full variable domain (missing parts from reference TRBV7-8 and TRBJ1-1): GAGVSQSPRYKVAKRGQDVALRCDPISGHVSLFWYQQALGQGPEFLTYFQNEAQLDKSGLPSDRFFAERPEGSVSTLKIQRTQQEDSAVYLCASSLQNQGTRNTEAFFGQGTRLTVV.

This rearrangement joins TRBV19 to TRBJ2-3; the match to TRBD2 covers 7 bases. The CDR3 is 18 amino acids. Germline V gene sequence: CDR1 LNHDA, CDR2 SQIVND (reference sequence). V lost 3 bases to trimming and J lost 1 base; unmatched junction nucleotides: 13. Here the CDR3 reads CASSMGRGSGDGTDTQYF. The CDR3 region has the DNA TGTGCCAGTAGTATGGGGCGGGGGTCGGGGGATGGCACAGATACGCAGTATTTT.

This rearrangement joins TRBV28 to TRBJ1-2, with unresolved D. V lost 6 bases to trimming and J lost 0 bases, with 14 bases between them. Germline V lookup: CDR1 MDHEN, CDR2 SYDVKM. The CDR3 extends over 15 amino acids. CDR3 region: CASRGGRNANYGYTF. The CDR3 region has the DNA TGTGCCAGCAGGGGAGGACGTAACGCTAACTATGGCTACACCTTC.

This clone was seen once. The rearrangement uses TRBV14 and TRBJ2-1; the match to TRBD1 covers 10 bases. Germline lookup yields CDR1 SGHDN and CDR2 FVKESK. Trimming at V came to 3 bases and at J to 9 bases, leaving 11 bases not matched to a gene. The CDR3 is made up of 16 amino acids. The CDR3 sequence is CASSQSGTGVWGEQFF. The CDR3 nucleotides read TGTGCCAGCAGCCAGTCCGGGACAGGGGTATGGGGTGAGCAGTTCTTC.